The entry below describes one T cell receptor beta chain. Its antigen is not yet known. Base qualities were left out, and no much larger clone turns up one base away. This entry belongs to a study of shared T cell receptors in the human thymus (dated by TCRdb to about 2021). Regarding the study in general: The study examined how self-reactive, shared T-cell receptor alpha chains are generated in the human thymus.

The germline V gene supplies CDR1 SGHDN and CDR2 FVKESK. The CDR3 goes from the cysteine to the phenylalanine over 18 residues. The sequence is cut down to CDR3 DNA, 54 bases in frame from base 1. Trimming costs V 2 bases and J 10 bases, and their ends lie 24 bases apart. The receptor library was made with the immunoSEQ multiplex PCR assay. TCRdb took over this immuneACCESS table, retaining in-frame rearrangements with V and J assigned. Such tables are incomplete; in checked studies, under half of the missing clones stem from an unresolved V gene, and the remainder is unexplained. Present in this sample are over 650,000 clones, approximately 87% of which were seen just once. In total, the top ten clones hold under 0.01% of the sample. This sample also belongs to another study, concerning human thymus T cells. From that second study: The donors were immunologically healthy infants in Finland who had open corrective cardiac surgery for congenital heart defects. Thymus tissue was obtained as surgical resects removed during corrective cardiac surgery. V and J gene segment usage appeared biased in both thymic and peripheral blood repertoires. The related research found that thymic TCR repertoires overlapped highly between unrelated individuals. The study characterized TCR alpha and beta repertoires from about 8 infant thymus samples and a few related peripheral blood samples. The infant donors were about 6 to 250 days old, and the cohort included about 6 males and a couple of females. Thymocytes were released mechanically from tissue and stored at -70 °C as pellets of about 8.5-31 million cells. A QIAsymphony instrument was used to extract genomic DNA from the frozen cell pellets. The immunoSEQ multiplex PCR assay was used to amplify the TCRB and TCRAD loci from a standardized amount of quality-controlled genomic DNA. The V(D)J region was spanned by amplicons of a length sufficient to cover the CDR3 and to identify V and J genes. Amplicon sequencing was performed on an Illumina platform through the commercial immunoSEQ service. Corrections for primer bias and sequencing errors followed previously described methods, while TCRAD and TCRB definitions were based on the IMGT database. immunoSEQ Analyzer 3.0 and VDJTools were used for repertoire analysis, which covered basic statistics, V/J segment usage, diversity estimates, rarefaction and pairwise overlap. Diversity was estimated with Chao1, ChaoE, Efron-Thisted, Shannon and inverse Simpson indices, and also on datasets down-sampled to the smallest sample. For repertoire overlap, CDR3 nucleotide sequence, V gene and J gene had to match strictly, and clustering was done by Jaccard-based multidimensional scaling. On average, roughly 740,000 unique TCRB clonotypes were obtained from thymus samples, compared with around 78,000 from blood samples.

Sequencing was carried out using thymocytes. The clonotype comes from a boy younger than two with a congenital heart defect. Donor details come from another sample of the same person, matched by shared clones. The chain employs TRBV14 and TRBJ1-6; TRBD1 is a possible D gene, resting on 5 matching bases. The DNA sequence reads TGTGCCAGCAGCCAAACCAAATTCCGACGGGGGGTAGGGTCACCCCTCCACTTT. This codes for CASSQTKFRRGVGSPLHF.